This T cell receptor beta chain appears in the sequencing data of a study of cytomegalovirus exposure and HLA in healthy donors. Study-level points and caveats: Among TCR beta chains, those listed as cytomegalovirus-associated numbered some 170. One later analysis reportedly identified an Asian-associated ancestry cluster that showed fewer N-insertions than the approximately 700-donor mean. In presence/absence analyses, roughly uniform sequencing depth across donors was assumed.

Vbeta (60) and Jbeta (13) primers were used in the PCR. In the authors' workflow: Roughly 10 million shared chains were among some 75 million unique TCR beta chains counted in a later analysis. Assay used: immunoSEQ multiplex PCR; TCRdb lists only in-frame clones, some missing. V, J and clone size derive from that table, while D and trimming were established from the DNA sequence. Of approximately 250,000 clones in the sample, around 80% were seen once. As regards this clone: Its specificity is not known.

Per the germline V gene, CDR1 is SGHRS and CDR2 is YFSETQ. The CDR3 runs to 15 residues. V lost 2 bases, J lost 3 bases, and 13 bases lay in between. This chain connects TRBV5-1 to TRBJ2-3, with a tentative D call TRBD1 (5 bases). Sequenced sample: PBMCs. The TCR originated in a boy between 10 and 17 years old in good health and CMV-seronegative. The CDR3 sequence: CASSFGQGLTDTQYF. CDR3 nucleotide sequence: TGCGCCAGCAGCTTCGGTCAGGGTCTAACAGATACGCAGTATTTT.